This T cell receptor (beta chain) was recorded in a study of cytomegalovirus exposure and HLA in healthy donors. The study's findings and limits: Some TCR beta chains (roughly 160 of them) were listed as cytomegalovirus-associated. Among donors in an Asian-associated ancestry cluster, a later analysis reportedly found fewer N-insertions than the approximately 700-donor mean. A later analysis appeared to link common viral pathogens to several of the most significant clusters. It is likely that the observed cluster of highly shared sequence variants was a sequencing artifact.

Trimming took off 2 bases at V and 6 bases at J, with 14 bases between the two ends. The CDR3 consists of 15 residues. Per the germline V gene, CDR1 is SGHTA and CDR2 is FQGTGA. Primers: 60 Vbeta forward and 13 Jbeta reverse. The table came from immunoSEQ multiplex PCR; TCRdb's copy has only in-frame clones and leaves some out. The sample includes around 130,000 clones. Comment on this clone: The antigen is not known.

The chain uses TRBV7-3 and TRBJ1-5; possible D gene TRBD1, 6 bases. The clonotype comes from a woman between 40 and 50 years old in good health and CMV-seronegative. Sequencing was carried out using PBMCs. Written as DNA, the CDR3 is TGTGCCAGCAGCTTATGGGGGGGCGAGTTTCAGCCCCAGCATTTT. Translating it yields CASSLWGGEFQPQHF.